One and the same sample provided the 23 T cell receptor beta chains below, sequenced in a study of vaccination effects on CD4 cells after COVID-19. Some clones are missing from TCRdb's copy, which holds only in-frame ones; the method was immunoSEQ multiplex PCR. The sample yields some 30,000 clones, over 75% seen once. Within the ViraFEST assay, antigen-specific CD4+ T cells underwent expansion with viral peptide pools prior to sequencing. Subsequent to roughly 10 days of culture, CD4+ T cells were isolated. Of the BNT162b2 and mRNA-1273 vaccines, participants received two doses of one or the other. The antigens of these receptors remain unknown. Here the sequenced sample was CD4+ T cells from PBMCs cultured with SARS-CoV-2 spike peptides, taken after COVID-19 vaccination. The receptor source for this set is a human donor who received a COVID-19 vaccine. Some clones in this sample may be carry-over from other donors' samples.

This chain links TRBV5-1 with TRBJ1-2; 8 bases align to TRBD1. In germline, CDR1 is SGHRS, CDR2 YFSETQ. The CDR3 is made up of 14 amino acids. The V segment lost 3 bases and the J segment 8 bases; nucleotides outside the gene matches: 9. CDR3: CASSSQTGAPGYTF. The CDR3 DNA sequence: TGCGCCAGCAGCTCCCAGACAGGGGCGCCCGGCTACACCTTC.

Details on this clone: Different DNA sequences within this sample yield the same CDR3. The chain links TRBV9 to TRBJ1-3, with D perhaps matching TRBD1 (5 bases). This CDR3 has 14 amino acids. V dropped 2 bases and J dropped 0 bases, with 6 bases sitting between them. The V gene's germline CDR1 is SGDLS and CDR2 YYNGEE. The CDR3: CASSVGVSGNTIYF. The DNA of the CDR3 is TGTGCCAGCAGCGTGGGGGTCTCTGGAAACACCATATATTTT.

The chain has TRBV5-1 and TRBJ1-2; the match to TRBD1 covers 10 bases. J gave up 4 bases and V 3 bases, and 9 bases lay outside the gene matches. Germline V gene data show CDR1 as SGHRS and CDR2 as YFSETQ. The CDR3 runs 16 residues. CDR3 coding DNA: TGCGCCAGCAGCTCCCCTTCGACAGGGGGCAGCTATGGCTACACCTTC. This gives the protein CASSSPSTGGSYGYTF.

This clone appeared once. The chain uses TRBV6-6 and TRBJ1-1; D possibly corresponds to TRBD1 (5 bases). Germline CDR1 and CDR2: MNHNY and SVGAGI (reference sequence). The V and J ends lost 2 bases and 4 bases respectively, with 8 bases between them. The length of the CDR3 is 13 residues. Written as DNA, the CDR3 is TGTGCCAGCAGTTACCCTCAGGGCACTGAAGCTTTCTTT. This gives the protein CASSYPQGTEAFF.

This sequence joins TRBV4-3 and TRBJ1-5; D unresolved. Germline loops: CDR1 LGHNA, CDR2 YSLEER. V lost 4 bases to trimming and J lost 4 bases, with 11 bases between them. The CDR3 has 14 residues. The CDR3 nucleotides read TGCGCCAGCAGCCCTATGATAGGGAATCAGCCCCAGCATTTT. It translates to CASSPMIGNQPQHF.

This clone was observed a single time. The V gene is TRBV28, the J gene TRBJ2-3; 7 nucleotides agree with TRBD1. CDR1 is MDHEN and CDR2 is SYDVKM in the germline V gene. V lost 4 bases, J lost 9 bases, and 7 bases stayed unmatched. This CDR3 has 13 residues. The CDR3 region is CASSSRQGMTQYF. The CDR3, as DNA: TGTGCCAGCAGTTCAAGACAGGGTATGACGCAGTATTTT.

This clone was picked up one time. The rearrangement joins TRBV5-1 to TRBJ1-2; perhaps TRBD1 as D (6 bases). V was shortened by 4 bases and J by 1 base, with 14 bases between the two germline ends. The CDR3 has 15 residues. Germline loops: CDR1 SGHRS, CDR2 YFSETQ. DNA of the CDR3: TGCGCCAGCAGCCTCGACGGGGGCCTTAACTATGGCTACACCTTC. This sequence encodes CASSLDGGLNYGYTF. Looking up the rest from reference TRBV5-1 and TRBJ1-2 gives the full variable domain: KAGVTQTPRYLIKTRGQQVTLSCSPISGHRSVSWYQQTPGQGLQFLFEYFSETQRNKGNFPGRFSGRQFSNSRSEMNVSTLELGDSALYLCASSLDGGLNYGYTFGSGTRLTVV.

The rearrangement joins TRBV6-6 to TRBJ1-2; a possible D gene is TRBD1 (6 bases). The CDR3 spans 12 residues. Per germline, CDR1 MNHNY and CDR2 SVGAGI (reference sequence). Trimming left V 5 bases short and J 6 bases short, with 10 bases between. As DNA, the CDR3 is TGTGCCAGCAGTAAACAGGGTGATGGCTACACCTTC. This gives the protein CASSKQGDGYTF.

The chain carries TRBV24-1 and TRBJ1-1; D is perhaps TRBD1 (5 bases). Trimming removed 3 bases from V and 6 bases from J, with 19 bases in between. The germline gives CDR1 KGHDR, CDR2 SFDVKD. This CDR3 contains 16 residues. The CDR3 bases are TGTGCCACCAGTGATCCTCCGGGACGGGTTCTGGCTGAAGCTTTCTTT. Its protein is CATSDPPGRVLAEAFF.

The chain recombines TRBV6-5 with TRBJ2-5, with TRBD2 as a possible D gene (6 bases). The germline V gene encodes CDR1 MNHEY and CDR2 SVGAGI. There are 13 residues in the CDR3. Trimming left V 7 bases short and J 4 bases short, with 13 bases between. CDR3 amino acids: CASKFQGGETQYF. The CDR3 coding sequence is TGTGCCAGCAAGTTCCAGGGAGGAGAGACCCAGTACTTC.

V is TRBV15 and J is TRBJ2-3, with D tentatively TRBD1 or TRBD2 (5 bases each). The CDR3 has 14 residues. The V gene's germline CDR1 is LNHNV and CDR2 YYDKDF (reference sequence). Between the trimmed V and J ends, which lost 4 bases and 2 bases, there was a span of 10 bases. The CDR3 sequence is CATSKEGNTDTQYF. The CDR3, as DNA: TGTGCCACCAGCAAAGAGGGGAACACAGATACGCAGTATTTT.

The rearrangement uses TRBV14 and TRBJ1-4; no clear D gene. From germline, CDR1 is SGHDN and CDR2 FVKESK. The ends were cut back, 6 bases at V and 0 bases at J, with 14 bases in the middle. The CDR3 runs 16 residues. DNA for the CDR3: TGTGCCAGCAGTGTTAGGAGGACGGCAACTAATGAAAAACTGTTTTTT. Its translation is CASSVRRTATNEKLFF.

The chain has TRBV28 and TRBJ1-2; the D gene is possibly TRBD1 (5 bases). The CDR3 consists of 15 residues. V gave up 6 bases and J gave up 0 bases, with 14 bases separating them. Germline V gene sequence: CDR1 MDHEN, CDR2 SYDVKM. CDR3 in DNA: TGTGCCAGCAGCCTCCGGGGCAGTACTAACTATGGCTACACCTTC. Protein sequence: CASSLRGSTNYGYTF.

The chain uses TRBV7-2 and TRBJ2-3, with D possibly being TRBD1 (6 bases). CDR1 is SGHTA, CDR2 FQGNSA, per germline. V was trimmed by 1 base and J by 4 bases, leaving 12 bases between them. The CDR3 runs 15 residues. CDR3 DNA: TGTGCCAGCAGCTTAGTTAGGGGGTACTCAGATACGCAGTATTTT. It specifies CASSLVRGYSDTQYF. The complete variable domain, with remaining parts taken from reference TRBV7-2 and TRBJ2-3, reads GAGVSQSPSNKVTEKGKDVELRCDPISGHTALYWYRQSLGQGLEFLIYFQGNSAPDKSGLPSDRFSAERTGGSVSTLTIQRTQQEDSAVYLCASSLVRGYSDTQYFGPGTRLTVL.

This chain uses TRBV5-1 with TRBJ1-2, with a possible D match to TRBD1 (5 bases). The CDR3 has 15 amino acids. The germline V gene encodes CDR1 SGHRS and CDR2 YFSETQ. Trimming removed 1 base at V and 4 bases at J, with 14 bases between. The CDR3 protein is CASSLSLGVIYGYTF. The DNA of the CDR3 is TGCGCCAGCAGCTTGAGTTTGGGGGTTATCTATGGCTACACCTTC.

The chain is built from TRBV28 and TRBJ1-2; a possible D gene is TRBD1 (6 bases). Trimming removed 6 bases from V and 4 bases from J, with 12 bases in between. The CDR3 spans 13 residues. From germline, CDR1 is MDHEN and CDR2 SYDVKM. CDR3 protein: CASSTGTPYGYTF. CDR3 bases: TGTGCCAGCAGCACCGGGACACCCTATGGCTACACCTTC.

This chain uses TRBV7-9 with TRBJ1-1; D remains unclear. Germline V gene data show CDR1 as SEHNR and CDR2 as FQNEAQ (reference sequence). V was shortened by 5 bases and J by 4 bases, with 20 bases between the two germline ends. The CDR3 contains 16 residues. The chain's CDR3 is CASSQRVIRVGTEAFF. The CDR3 bases are TGTGCCAGCAGCCAGAGAGTTATACGGGTAGGCACTGAAGCTTTCTTT.

The V call is TRBV5-1, the J call TRBJ2-3, with D possibly called TRBD1 or TRBD2 (5 bases each). In germline, CDR1 is SGHRS, CDR2 YFSETQ. Trimming removed 2 bases at V and 1 base at J, with 11 bases between. The CDR3 spans 15 residues. The CDR3 loop reads CASSFGDRGTDTQYF. DNA for the CDR3: TGCGCCAGCAGCTTCGGGGACCGGGGCACAGATACGCAGTATTTT.

The J gene is TRBJ1-3, the V gene TRBV6-1; D gene uncertain. Germline V gene sequence: CDR1 MNHNS, CDR2 SASEGT. The CDR3 runs to 16 residues. Trimming cost V 2 bases and J 0 bases, with 11 bases left between them. The CDR3 is CASSERLGSSGNTIYF. In nucleotides, the CDR3 is TGTGCCAGCAGTGAAAGGCTGGGGAGCTCTGGAAACACCATATATTTT.

The chain combines TRBV7-2 with TRBJ2-2, with 11 bases aligning to TRBD2. This CDR3 region has 15 residues. Unmatched junction bases numbered 6, after V lost 5 bases and J lost 7 bases. Germline values: CDR1 SGHTA, CDR2 FQGNSA. CDR3 sequence reads: CASSKGLAEVGELFF. The CDR3, as DNA: TGTGCCAGCAGCAAGGGACTAGCGGAGGTCGGGGAGCTGTTTTTT.

V and J are TRBV7-7 and TRBJ2-5; 10 positions agree with TRBD2. Germline V gives CDR1 SSHAT, CDR2 FNYEAQ (reference sequence). Trimming took 1 base from V and 5 from J; bases not matched to a gene: 7. This CDR3 comprises 16 residues. The CDR3 DNA follows: TGTGCCAGCAGCTTAGGGAGCGGGGGGGCCCTTGAGACCCAGTACTTC. This sequence encodes CASSLGSGGALETQYF.

The chain couples TRBV6-6 to TRBJ1-4; D unclear. CDR1 is MNHNY, CDR2 SVGAGI, per germline (reference sequence). Trimming took 2 bases from V and 7 from J, leaving 5 bases between them. The CDR3 contains 12 residues. CDR3 bases: TGTGCCAGCAGTTACCCCCCTGAAAAACTGTTTTTT. Translating gives CASSYPPEKLFF.

This clone was counted between two and nine times. Other DNA sequences in this sample translate to the same CDR3. The V call is TRBV2, the J call TRBJ2-1; TRBD1 agrees at 7 bases. CDR3 length: 14 amino acids. The V gene end was trimmed by 2 bases and the J gene end by 4 bases; junction bases not matched to a gene: 2. CDR1 is SNHLY, CDR2 FYNNEI, per germline. The DNA of the CDR3 is TGTGCCAGCAGTGAAAGGGGGCAATACAATGAGCAGTTCTTC. Amino acid sequence: CASSERGQYNEQFF. Together with reference TRBV2 and TRBJ2-1, the CDR3 gives the full variable domain: EPEVTQTPSHQVTQMGQEVILRCVPISNHLYFYWYRQILGQKVEFLVSFYNNEISEKSEIFDDQFSVERPDGSNFTLKIRSTKLEDSAMYFCASSERGQYNEQFFGPGTRLTVL.